The following is a TCR beta chain sequence with its context. This record comes from a study of blood T cell repertoires in COVID-19. From germline, CDR1 is PRHDT and CDR2 FYEKMQ (reference sequence). V dropped 4 bases and J dropped 2 bases, with 15 bases sitting between them. The CDR3 sequence is 15 residues long. Generated by immunoSEQ multiplex PCR, the TCRdb table keeps only in-frame clones and is missing some. The sample records 150,000 to 250,000 clones, 79% being singletons. This chain uses TRBV13 with TRBJ2-7; maybe TRBD1 (6 bases). The sample taken for sequencing was peripheral blood. This clonotype was obtained from a woman aged 40 to 55 with COVID-19, enrolled during active disease. Here the CDR3 DNA reads TGTGCCAGCAGCTCTCCCGTCGGGACACCCTACGAGCAGTACTTC. This encodes CASSSPVGTPYEQYF.